This T cell receptor (beta chain) was sequenced for a study of T cell repertoires in cytomegalovirus infection. Study information: In the study, CMV epitopes included recently identified HLA-C-restricted and well-studied HLA-B-restricted ones.

Comments on this clonotype: Its target is unknown.

Each CDR3 protein is one row after TCRdb ran MiXCR on the reads. The sample includes around 360,000 distinct CDR3 sequences, approximately 35% of them seen just once. Study-level results: Across the ex vivo response, the dominant clonotypes were HLA-C-restricted CMV-specific TCR beta clonotypes.

This clonotype was obtained from a human donor in good health (CMV status not recorded). Some clones in this sample may be carry-over from other donors' samples. Source: cultured PBMCs, taken from culture after CMV antigen stimulation.

The CDR3 coding sequence is TGCAGTGCTGCCATCTCCACAGATACGCAGTATTTT. It encodes CSAAISTDTQYF. This rearrangement joins TRBV20-1 to TRBJ2-3; D remains ambiguous. Per germline, CDR1 DFQATT and CDR2 SNEGSKA (reference sequence). The V end lost 5 bases, the J end lost 2 bases, and 8 bases lay between the germline ends. CDR3 length equals 12 residues.